Shown below are 27 T cell receptor beta chains from a single sample sequenced in a study of siplizumab effects on memory and regulatory T cells. The protocol was immunoSEQ multiplex PCR, while the TCRdb copy is restricted to in-frame clones and leaves out a portion. The table includes fewer than 65,000 clones, approximately 93% detected once. Sample: CD8+ T cells sorted from blood. The receptors shown here come from a human donor in good health.

V gene TRBV4-1 combines with J gene TRBJ2-5, with D perhaps TRBD2 (6 bases). Germline V gene lookup returns CDR1 MGHRA and CDR2 YSYEKL. CDR3 length equals 14 residues. V was shortened by 4 bases and J by 5 bases, with 14 bases between the two germline ends. The CDR3 protein is CASSRTGDPETQYF. CDR3 bases: TGCGCCAGCAGCCGGACGGGAGATCCGGAGACCCAGTACTTC.

J is TRBJ2-1 and V is TRBV19; possibly TRBD1 for D (6 bases). The CDR3 is 16 residues long. V lost 2 bases, J lost 6 bases, and 17 bases lay in between. CDR1 LNHDA and CDR2 SQIVND come from the germline V gene (reference sequence). CDR3 nucleotides: TGTGCCAGTAGTATACGCGTCGGTGGGGGCGGCAATGAGCAGTTCTTC. This sequence encodes CASSIRVGGGGNEQFF.

The V and J genes are TRBV7-9 and TRBJ1-1, with D possibly being TRBD1 (5 bases). Per germline, CDR1 SEHNR and CDR2 FQNEAQ (reference sequence). The CDR3 length is 12 residues. V was clipped by 5 bases and J by 8 bases, with 12 bases between them. This CDR3 reads CASSPGRTEAFF. The DNA of the CDR3 is TGTGCCAGCAGCCCAGGGCGGACGGAAGCTTTCTTT.

The chain recombines TRBV10-3 with TRBJ2-3, with 7 nucleotides matching TRBD2. Germline trimming cut 5 bases from V and 5 bases from J; bases unmatched to any gene: 10. Germline assignment: CDR1 ENHRY and CDR2 SYGVKD. The CDR3 has 15 amino acids. The CDR3: CAISQAGSEVDTQYF. CDR3 DNA: TGTGCCATCAGTCAAGCGGGGTCAGAGGTAGATACGCAGTATTTT.

The chain carries TRBV27 and TRBJ2-7; 7 bases line up with TRBD1. The CDR3 has 14 residues. The V and J ends lost 7 bases and 0 bases, in that order; junction bases with no gene match: 6. In germline, CDR1 is MNHEY, CDR2 SMNVEV (reference sequence). The CDR3 here is CASMMTGISYEQYF. The CDR3 DNA follows: TGTGCCAGCATGATGACAGGGATCTCCTACGAGCAGTACTTC.

The V gene is TRBV4-1, the J gene TRBJ2-7; 10 bases fit TRBD2. The CDR3 length is 15 residues. V lost 4 bases and J lost 7; bases outside the gene matches: 10. CDR1 and CDR2 from the germline V gene are MGHRA and YSYEKL. DNA of the CDR3: TGCGCCAGCAGCCTCGGGGCTAGCGGGAGTCCAGAGCAGTACTTC. Amino acids: CASSLGASGSPEQYF.

Comments on this clone: The germline gene is not matched at one end of the junction; a read error may be the cause. CDR3 sequence reads: CASGFGAAYEQYF. The CDR3 DNA reads as TGTGCCAGCGGTTTCGGGGCTGCGTACGAGCAGTACTTC. The chain combines TRBV27 with TRBJ2-7; D may be TRBD1 or TRBD2 (5 bases each). This CDR3 is built from 13 residues. CDR1 MNHEY and CDR2 SMNVEV come from the germline V gene (reference sequence).

The V call is TRBV5-1, the J call TRBJ1-1; D is possibly TRBD1 (6 bases). Germline V gene lookup returns CDR1 SGHRS and CDR2 YFSETQ. This CDR3 is built from 12 residues. V dropped 2 bases and J dropped 7 bases, with 9 bases sitting between them. This CDR3 reads CASSLGGYEAFF. The CDR3, as DNA: TGCGCCAGCAGCTTAGGGGGGTATGAAGCTTTCTTT.

The chain couples TRBV6-5 to TRBJ2-2, with a possible D match to TRBD2 (6 bases). V gave up 0 bases and J gave up 3 bases, with 11 bases separating them. The CDR3 covers 16 residues. Germline values: CDR1 MNHEY, CDR2 SVGAGI. CDR3 in amino acids: CASSYSRGGDTGELFF. CDR3 DNA: TGTGCCAGCAGTTACTCGAGGGGCGGGGACACCGGGGAGCTGTTTTTT.

The chain is built from TRBV19 and TRBJ1-1; D gene uncertain. The V gene lost 3 bases and the J gene lost 5 bases, with 13 bases spanning the gap. Per the germline V gene, CDR1 is LNHDA and CDR2 is SQIVND (reference sequence). The CDR3 sequence is 14 residues long. The CDR3 loop reads CASSIFDQGTEAFF. CDR3 coding DNA: TGTGCCAGTAGTATCTTCGACCAAGGGACTGAAGCTTTCTTT.

The V and J genes are TRBV5-1 and TRBJ2-3, with D uncertain. Trimming removed 5 bases from V and 1 base from J, with 11 bases in between. This CDR3 region has 14 residues. Germline CDR1 reads SGHRS; CDR2 reads YFSETQ. CDR3 sequence: CASRVTTGTDTQYF. The CDR3 DNA reads as TGCGCCAGCAGAGTTACCACCGGCACAGATACGCAGTATTTT.

V is TRBV27 and J is TRBJ2-2; 10 positions match TRBD2. The germline V gene encodes CDR1 MNHEY and CDR2 SMNVEV (reference sequence). Germline trimming cut 3 bases from V and 7 bases from J; bases unmatched to any gene: 5. The CDR3 spans 15 residues. CDR3 loop: CASSFTTSGLGELFF. CDR3 nucleotides: TGTGCCAGCAGTTTCACGACTAGCGGGCTCGGGGAGCTGTTTTTT.

V and J are TRBV9 and TRBJ2-1; 11 bases map to TRBD2. CDR3 length equals 14 residues. Germline-derived CDR1 and CDR2 are SGDLS and YYNGEE. Trimming removed 0 bases from V and 10 bases from J; junction bases left unmatched: 3. CDR3 residues: CASSVALAGVEQFF. The CDR3 region has the DNA TGTGCCAGCAGCGTAGCACTAGCGGGAGTCGAGCAGTTCTTC.

This clone is a singleton in its sample. V gene TRBV7-3 combines with J gene TRBJ1-3; D is ambiguous. The CDR3 consists of 15 residues. V was clipped by 4 bases and J by 1 base, with 11 bases between them. Germline V CDR1 and CDR2: SGHTA, FQGTGA. Here the CDR3 DNA reads TGTGCCAGCAGCTCCCCGGACGGATCTGGAAACACCATATATTTT. This gives the protein CASSSPDGSGNTIYF.

The chain has TRBV27 and TRBJ2-2; D ambiguous. The V end was cut by 3 bases, the J end by 1 base, with 3 bases between. Looked up from germline, CDR1 is MNHEY and CDR2 is SMNVEV (reference sequence). The CDR3 is made up of 13 amino acids. CDR3 loop: CASSLGNTGELFF. For the CDR3, the DNA is TGTGCCAGCAGTTTGGGGAACACCGGGGAGCTGTTTTTT.

The rearrangement uses TRBV6-5 and TRBJ2-1, with 8 bases aligning to TRBD2. The V gene's germline CDR1 is MNHEY and CDR2 SVGAGI. V lost 3 bases to trimming and J lost 3 bases; unmatched junction nucleotides: 7. The CDR3 sequence is 16 residues long. This CDR3 is CASSYGNSGNYNEQFF. The CDR3 DNA is TGTGCCAGCAGTTATGGTAATAGCGGGAACTACAATGAGCAGTTCTTC.

The chain joins TRBV5-1 to TRBJ2-4, with a weak D call TRBD2 (5 bases). This CDR3 is built from 12 residues. Germline V CDR1 and CDR2: SGHRS, YFSETQ. V lost 1 base and J 8 bases, leaving 7 bases between the germline ends. This CDR3 reads CASSLWGDIQYF. CDR3 sequence (DNA): TGCGCCAGCAGCTTGTGGGGAGACATTCAGTACTTC.

For this clone: A junction boundary mismatches the germline segment, possibly from a read error. The J gene is TRBJ2-3, the V gene TRBV27; tentative D call: TRBD2 (6 bases). Germline lookup yields CDR1 MNHEY and CDR2 SMNVEV (reference sequence). The CDR3 sequence is 16 residues long. In DNA form, the CDR3 reads TGTGCCAGTAGTTCAACTACTAGCTCGAGCACAGATACGCAGTATTTT. Translating gives CASSSTTSSSTDTQYF.

V and J are TRBV9 and TRBJ2-7, with D unresolved. Germline CDR1 SGDLS, CDR2 YYNGEE. Trimming took off 3 bases at V and 7 bases at J, with 14 bases between the two ends. CDR3 length: 13 amino acids. The CDR3 loop is CASSADTPREQYF. The CDR3 DNA follows: TGTGCCAGCAGCGCGGATACCCCTCGAGAGCAGTACTTC.

This chain links TRBV28 with TRBJ2-7; 8 positions match TRBD1. Germline lookup yields CDR1 MDHEN and CDR2 SYDVKM. The CDR3 loop spans 16 amino acids. The ends lost 5 bases at V and 3 bases at J; junction bases unmatched: 12. CDR3 nucleotide sequence: TGTGCCAGCAGTACCCACACGGGACAGGATTACTACGAGCAGTACTTC. Residues: CASSTHTGQDYYEQYF.

This clone turned up a few times. The chain uses TRBV7-6 and TRBJ2-2; D might be TRBD1 (5 bases). The CDR3 spans 15 residues. Trimming took 2 bases from V and 3 from J, leaving 10 bases between them. CDR1 is SGHVS, CDR2 FNYEAQ, per germline. The CDR3 loop reads CASSLKTDYTGELFF. CDR3 nucleotide sequence: TGTGCCAGCAGCTTAAAGACAGACTACACCGGGGAGCTGTTTTTT.

V is TRBV25-1 and J is TRBJ2-7; tentatively, D is TRBD1 or TRBD2 (5 bases each). CDR1 MGHDK and CDR2 SYGVNS come from the germline V gene. Trimming removed 6 bases from V and 5 bases from J, with 17 bases in between. CDR3 length: 14 amino acids. CDR3 DNA: TGTGCCAGCAGGGTTACCGGGACGGGTAACGAGCAGTACTTC. As protein: CASRVTGTGNEQYF.

The chain carries TRBV27 and TRBJ1-1; 9 nucleotides agree with TRBD1. Germline CDR1 is MNHEY and CDR2 is SMNVEV (reference sequence). The V segment lost 2 bases and the J segment 7 bases; nucleotides outside the gene matches: 14. The CDR3 contains 17 residues. The CDR3 reads CASSLLKTGGWGGEAFF. The CDR3, as DNA: TGTGCCAGCAGTTTACTTAAAACAGGGGGCTGGGGGGGTGAAGCTTTCTTT.

The V gene is TRBV7-6, the J gene TRBJ1-1; 7 bases line up with TRBD1. Germline loops: CDR1 SGHVS, CDR2 FNYEAQ. The CDR3 sequence is 15 residues long. The V segment lost 5 bases and the J segment 1 base; nucleotides outside the gene matches: 7. CDR3 nucleotides: TGTGCCAGCAGCCAAGTCCAGGGGGGGAACACTGAAGCTTTCTTT. This translates into CASSQVQGGNTEAFF.

The chain uses TRBV14 and TRBJ2-7; unclear D gene. Germline loops: CDR1 SGHDN, CDR2 FVKESK. This CDR3 contains 13 residues. Trimming left V 5 bases short and J 0 bases short, with 8 bases between. The CDR3 region is CASSAGSSYEQYF. Written as DNA, the CDR3 is TGTGCCAGCAGCGCCGGCAGCTCCTACGAGCAGTACTTC. Complete variable domain (other parts from reference TRBV14 and TRBJ2-7): EAGVTQFPSHSVIEKGQTVTLRCDPISGHDNLYWYRRVMGKEIKFLLHFVKESKQDESGMPNNRFLAERTGGTYSTLKVQPAELEDSGVYFCASSAGSSYEQYFGPGTRLTVT.

This chain uses TRBV7-9 with TRBJ2-5; 9 nucleotides line up with TRBD1. Unmatched junction bases numbered 5, after V lost 5 bases and J lost 1 base. Germline-derived CDR1 and CDR2 are SEHNR and FQNEAQ (reference sequence). The CDR3 has 15 residues. CDR3 region: CASSKTGGSQETQYF. The CDR3, as DNA: TGTGCCAGCAGCAAGACAGGGGGGTCCCAAGAGACCCAGTACTTC. The whole variable domain, filled in from reference TRBV7-9 and TRBJ2-5, reads DTGVSQNPRHKITKRGQNVTFRCDPISEHNRLYWYRQTLGQGPEFLTYFQNEAQLEKSRLLSDRFSAERPKGSFSTLEIQRTEQGDSAMYLCASSKTGGSQETQYFGPGTRLLVL.

The chain combines TRBV2 with TRBJ2-5; tentatively, D is TRBD1 (6 bases). This CDR3 is built from 13 residues. With 3 bases removed from V and 5 bases from J, the gap between germline ends came to 10 bases. Per germline, CDR1 SNHLY and CDR2 FYNNEI. CDR3 sequence reads: CASSEWGLETQYF. The CDR3 nucleotides read TGTGCCAGCAGTGAGTGGGGGCTGGAGACCCAGTACTTC.